Each of the 26 T cell receptor beta chains below was sequenced from the same sample in a study of CD4+ T cells in melanoma. Method: immunoSEQ multiplex PCR; TCRdb's copy keeps in-frame clones and lacks some. The table includes a few thousand clones, approximately 60% detected once. The specimen sequenced was cells from a culture (not recorded whether cultured in vitro). These receptors all come from a human donor with melanoma.

This clone is medium-sized in the sample. The gene calls are TRBV27 and TRBJ1-1; the D is unclear. With 1 base removed from V and 10 bases from J, the gap between germline ends came to 13 bases. The CDR3 runs to 13 residues. The germline gives CDR1 MNHEY, CDR2 SMNVEV (reference sequence). CDR3 loop: CASSLYAGGRAFF. CDR3 bases: TGTGCCAGCAGTTTATACGCAGGTGGTAGAGCTTTCTTT.

This clone occurred a few times. The rearrangement links TRBV19 to TRBJ2-1; D is undetermined. Germline V CDR1 and CDR2: LNHDA, SQIVND (reference sequence). V gave up 7 bases and J gave up 0 bases, with 10 bases separating them. The CDR3 runs to 14 residues. The CDR3 region has the DNA TGTGCCAGTACTGGGGTAAGCTCCTACAATGAGCAGTTCTTC. Translation: CASTGVSSYNEQFF.

The chain joins TRBV6-5 to TRBJ2-5, with D unclear. Germline CDR1 is MNHEY and CDR2 is SVGAGI. The length of the CDR3 is 14 residues. V lost 0 bases to trimming and J lost 2 bases, with 7 bases between them. DNA for the CDR3: TGTGCCAGCAGTTACTCTCGTGGGCAAGAGACCCAGTACTTC. This sequence encodes CASSYSRGQETQYF.

Within the sample, this clone is medium-sized. This chain links TRBV9 with TRBJ2-7; 9 bases are a match to TRBD1. Germline V gene sequence: CDR1 SGDLS, CDR2 YYNGEE. The CDR3 consists of 15 residues. The ends lost 4 bases at V and 5 bases at J; junction bases unmatched: 10. The CDR3 DNA sequence: TGTGCCAGCAGCTTATGGGGACAGGGCGTCAACGAGCAGTACTTC. Amino acids: CASSLWGQGVNEQYF.

This clone was seen only a few times. The V gene is TRBV4-1, the J gene TRBJ1-6; 8 bases are a match to TRBD1. CDR3 length: 15 residues. Germline-derived CDR1 and CDR2 are MGHRA and YSYEKL. V shed 3 bases, J shed 8 bases, and the junction held 6 bases outside the gene matches. The CDR3 nucleotides are TGCGCCAGCAGCCAGGACAGGGCCAGATATTCACCCCTCCACTTT. Its protein product is CASSQDRARYSPLHF.

The gene calls are TRBV30 and TRBJ1-2; no firm D call. This CDR3 spans 15 amino acids. Germline V lookup: CDR1 GTSNPN, CDR2 SVGIG (reference sequence). Trimming took 0 bases from V and 5 from J, leaving 16 bases between them. DNA for the CDR3: TGTGCCTGGAGTGTAAACAACTTTAACGCTTATGGCTACACCTTC. It encodes CAWSVNNFNAYGYTF.

The chain joins TRBV11-1 to TRBJ2-7, with 13 bases aligning to TRBD2. CDR1 and CDR2 from the germline V gene are SGHAT and FQDESV (reference sequence). The CDR3 loop spans 15 amino acids. With V trimmed by 5 bases and J by 3 bases, 4 bases remained unmatched. The DNA for the CDR3 is TGTGCCAGCAGCATGGGGACTAGCGGGATCTACGAGCAGTACTTC. It specifies CASSMGTSGIYEQYF.

This clone was counted between two and nine times. This chain connects TRBV16 to TRBJ1-3, with a possible D match to TRBD1 (5 bases). Trimming removed 5 bases at V and 0 bases at J, with 8 bases between. The CDR3 sequence is 14 residues long. CDR1 is KGHSY, CDR2 FQNENV, per germline. CDR3 loop: CASSEGVSGNTIYF. CDR3 DNA: TGTGCCAGCAGCGAAGGGGTCTCTGGAAACACCATATATTTT. The full variable domain, completed using reference TRBV16 and TRBJ1-3, is GEEVAQTPKHLVRGEGQKAKLYCAPIKGHSYVFWYQQVLKNEFKFLISFQNENVFDETGMPKERFSAKCLPNSPCSLEIQATKLEDSAVYFCASSEGVSGNTIYFGEGSWLTVV.

This clone was found once. This chain uses TRBV21-1 with TRBJ1-4; the tabulated D call, TRBD1, remains unverified against the DNA. TRBV21-1 is a pseudogene. The CDR3 runs 15 residues. This chain's CDR3 is CASNPAGGSSEKLFF. CDR3 nucleotide sequence: TGTGCCAGCAACCCAGCTGGGGGCTCTTCGGAAAAACTGTTTTTT.

The V call is TRBV7-2, the J call TRBJ1-1; D is unresolved. Germline CDR1 is SGHTA and CDR2 is FQGNSA. Trimming left V 6 bases short and J 1 base short, with 15 bases between. CDR3 length: 15 residues. The CDR3 nucleotides are TGTGCCAGCAGTTTCGGTTGGGGAGGGAACACTGAAGCTTTCTTT. Encoded protein: CASSFGWGGNTEAFF.

This clone ranks as medium-sized. The V gene is TRBV7-9, the J gene TRBJ1-2, with a possible D match to TRBD1 (6 bases). Looked up from germline, CDR1 is SEHNR and CDR2 is FQNEAQ (reference sequence). CDR3 length: 16 amino acids. The V gene lost 5 bases and the J gene lost 8 bases, with 24 bases spanning the gap. The CDR3 nucleotides are TGTGCCAGCAGCCCGCGTGAACTACAGGGTAGAAGGGGCTACACCTTC. This encodes CASSPRELQGRRGYTF.

This chain's CDR3 is CSVVTGVGSTEAFF. In nucleotides, the CDR3 is TGCAGCGTTGTAACAGGGGTCGGTAGCACTGAAGCTTTCTTT. The chain has TRBV29-1 and TRBJ1-1, with 7 bases that match TRBD1. V shed 4 bases and J 4 bases; nucleotides not matched to a gene: 9. CDR1 and CDR2 from the germline V gene are SQVTM and ANQGSEA. The CDR3 spans 14 residues.

The rearrangement joins TRBV6-6 to TRBJ1-5; 7 positions agree with TRBD1. J lost 0 bases, V lost 5 bases, and 10 bases had no gene match. The CDR3 is 17 residues long. Germline loops: CDR1 MNHNY, CDR2 SVGAGI (reference sequence). The CDR3 reads CASSPPDRYYSNQPQHF. The CDR3 DNA reads as TGTGCCAGCAGTCCTCCGGACAGGTATTATAGCAATCAGCCCCAGCATTTT.

The rearrangement joins TRBV7-9 to TRBJ1-1; D gene uncertain. V shed 1 base and J shed 5 bases, with 11 bases lying between them. From germline, CDR1 is SEHNR and CDR2 FQNEAQ (reference sequence). The CDR3 runs to 14 residues. CDR3 protein: CASSLERARTEAFF. The CDR3 DNA reads TGTGCCAGCAGCTTAGAAAGGGCCCGGACTGAAGCTTTCTTT.

J is TRBJ1-1 and V is TRBV29-1, with TRBD1 as a possible D gene (6 bases). This CDR3 has 18 amino acids. The germline V gene encodes CDR1 SQVTM and CDR2 ANQGSEA. Trimming shortened V by 5 bases and J by 2 bases, and 27 bases separated the two germline ends. CDR3 in DNA: TGCAGCGTTTCGGGTTCCCCGGGACGTCTAGGGGGAAACACTGAAGCTTTCTTT. It specifies CSVSGSPGRLGGNTEAFF.

The chain links TRBV25-1 to TRBJ1-1; D not resolved. V shed 6 bases and J shed 6 bases, with 8 bases lying between them. The CDR3 length is 11 residues. Germline CDR1 reads MGHDK; CDR2 reads SYGVNS. The DNA for the CDR3 is TGTGCCAGCAGGGACTGGGCTGAAGCTTTCTTT. Protein sequence: CASRDWAEAFF. The variable domain in full, completed from reference TRBV25-1 and TRBJ1-1, reads EADIYQTPRYLVIGTGKKITLECSQTMGHDKMYWYQQDPGMELHLIHYSYGVNSTEKGDLSSESTVSRIRTEHFPLTLESARPSHTSQYLCASRDWAEAFFGQGTRLTVV.

V is TRBV15 and J is TRBJ2-1, with TRBD1 matching 10 bases. The V gene end was trimmed by 0 bases and the J gene end by 7 bases; junction bases not matched to a gene: 12. Germline V lookup: CDR1 LNHNV, CDR2 YYDKDF (reference sequence). The CDR3 runs 18 residues. CDR3 in amino acids: CATSRESNTGTGVNEQFF. CDR3 coding DNA: TGTGCCACCAGCAGAGAAAGCAATACCGGGACAGGGGTGAATGAGCAGTTCTTC.

This clone was found once. The CDR3 DNA reads as TGTGCCAGCAGTCCCCCGGGACTAGCTCCGGGCAGTAACGAGCAGTACTTC. Its translation: CASSPPGLAPGSNEQYF. The rearrangement joins TRBV6-6 to TRBJ2-7; 9 bases map to TRBD2. V gave up 5 bases and J gave up 5 bases; unmatched junction bases: 16. Germline CDR1 and CDR2: MNHNY and SVGAGI (reference sequence). CDR3 length: 17 residues.

This clone has more than one count but fewer than ten. This chain links TRBV7-2 with TRBJ2-2; the match to TRBD2 covers 10 bases. Germline V gives CDR1 SGHTA, CDR2 FQGNSA. This CDR3 contains 16 residues. Trimming removed 5 bases from V and 5 bases from J; junction bases left unmatched: 8. Written as DNA, the CDR3 is TGTGCCAGCAGCGTTAGCGGGGGGCCTACAACCGGGGAGCTGTTTTTT. This sequence encodes CASSVSGGPTTGELFF.

The chain is built from TRBV5-6 and TRBJ1-3; 8 bases align to TRBD1. The CDR3 has 18 amino acids. Germline-derived CDR1 and CDR2 are SGHDT and YYEEEE. Trimming cost V 3 bases and J 0 bases; bases outside gene matches: 11. The CDR3 reads CASSSGPDRVISGNTIYF. In nucleotides, the CDR3 is TGTGCCAGCAGCTCGGGCCCGGACAGGGTTATCTCTGGAAACACCATATATTTT.

In this sample, this clone is medium-sized. The chain couples TRBV27 to TRBJ2-1; D is undetermined. The CDR3 has 13 amino acids. V was cut by 2 bases and J by 0 bases, with 2 bases left in between. The germline V gene has CDR1 MNHEY and CDR2 SMNVEV (reference sequence). CDR3 DNA: TGTGCCAGCAGTTTAGTCTCCTACAATGAGCAGTTCTTC. This codes for CASSLVSYNEQFF.

The chain combines TRBV19 with TRBJ2-1; D not certain. The CDR3 covers 12 residues. V was shortened by 3 bases and J by 4 bases, with 4 bases between the two germline ends. Germline CDR1 LNHDA, CDR2 SQIVND (reference sequence). The CDR3 loop is CASSMGYNEQFF. Here the CDR3 DNA reads TGTGCCAGTAGTATGGGGTACAATGAGCAGTTCTTC.

The chain joins TRBV7-2 to TRBJ2-7; possibly TRBD1 or TRBD2 for D (5 bases each). The CDR3 is 16 residues long. CDR1 and CDR2 (germline): SGHTA, FQGNSA. The ends were cut back, 1 base at V and 5 bases at J, with 18 bases in the middle. This chain's CDR3 is CASSLDPGTQNHEQYF. CDR3 in DNA: TGTGCCAGCAGCTTAGACCCCGGGACGCAGAACCACGAGCAGTACTTC.

The V and J genes are TRBV5-1 and TRBJ2-1; D uncertain. Trimming pared 7 bases from V and 0 bases from J, leaving 14 bases between. The germline V gene has CDR1 SGHRS and CDR2 YFSETQ. The CDR3 extends over 15 amino acids. CDR3 DNA: TGCGCCAGCTCGCTGGGCATAATCTCCTACAATGAGCAGTTCTTC. This sequence encodes CASSLGIISYNEQFF.

This clone showed up just a few times. The V gene is TRBV6-1, the J gene TRBJ2-7, with D unresolved. CDR1 and CDR2 (germline): MNHNS, SASEGT. This CDR3 spans 14 amino acids. V was clipped by 1 base and J by 5 bases, with 12 bases between them. DNA for the CDR3: TGTGCCAGCAGTGAAGAGTGGGCTAGGGACGAGCAGTACTTC. Translating it yields CASSEEWARDEQYF.

The chain employs TRBV28 and TRBJ2-1; 7 bases fit TRBD1. This CDR3 is built from 16 residues. Germline V gene lookup returns CDR1 MDHEN and CDR2 SYDVKM. Losses at the gene ends were 6 bases for V and 6 bases for J; bases not matched to a gene: 14. CDR3 bases: TGTGCCAGCAGCTCGAATGACAGGGTTAGAGGCAATGAGCAGTTCTTC. Amino acids: CASSSNDRVRGNEQFF. The full variable domain, with the rest looked up from reference TRBV28 and TRBJ2-1, is DVKVTQSSRYLVKRTGEKVFLECVQDMDHENMFWYRQDPGLGLRLIYFSYDVKMKEKGDIPEGYSVSREKKERFSLILESASTNQTSMYLCASSSNDRVRGNEQFFGPGTRLTVL.